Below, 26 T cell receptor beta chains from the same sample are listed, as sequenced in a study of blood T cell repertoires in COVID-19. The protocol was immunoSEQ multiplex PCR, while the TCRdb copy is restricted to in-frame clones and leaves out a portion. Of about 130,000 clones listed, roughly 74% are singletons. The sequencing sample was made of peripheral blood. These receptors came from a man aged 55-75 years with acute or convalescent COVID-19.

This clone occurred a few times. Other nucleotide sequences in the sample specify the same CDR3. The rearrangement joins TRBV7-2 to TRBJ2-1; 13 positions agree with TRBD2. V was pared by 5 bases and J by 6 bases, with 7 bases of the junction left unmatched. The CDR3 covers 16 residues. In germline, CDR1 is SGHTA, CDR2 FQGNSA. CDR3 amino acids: CASSGTGLAGSNEQFF. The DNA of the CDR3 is TGTGCCAGCAGCGGTACGGGACTAGCGGGAAGCAATGAGCAGTTCTTC.

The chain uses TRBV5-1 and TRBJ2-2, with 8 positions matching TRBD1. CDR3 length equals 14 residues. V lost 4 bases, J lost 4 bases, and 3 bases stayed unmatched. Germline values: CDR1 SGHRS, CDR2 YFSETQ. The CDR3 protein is CASSNGQGTGELFF. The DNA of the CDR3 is TGCGCCAGCAGCAACGGACAGGGCACCGGGGAGCTGTTTTTT.

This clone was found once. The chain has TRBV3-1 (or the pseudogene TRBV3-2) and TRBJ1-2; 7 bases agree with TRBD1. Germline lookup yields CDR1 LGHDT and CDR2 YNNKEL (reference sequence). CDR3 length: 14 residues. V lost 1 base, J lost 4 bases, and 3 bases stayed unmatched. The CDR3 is CASSQVPGGYGYTF. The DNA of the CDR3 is TGTGCCAGCAGCCAAGTTCCAGGGGGCTATGGCTACACCTTC.

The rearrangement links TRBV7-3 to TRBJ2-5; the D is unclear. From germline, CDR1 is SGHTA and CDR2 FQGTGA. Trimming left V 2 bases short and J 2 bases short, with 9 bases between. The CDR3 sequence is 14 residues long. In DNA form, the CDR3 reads TGTGCCAGCAGCTTATACGGCAGGCAAGAGACCCAGTACTTC. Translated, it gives CASSLYGRQETQYF.

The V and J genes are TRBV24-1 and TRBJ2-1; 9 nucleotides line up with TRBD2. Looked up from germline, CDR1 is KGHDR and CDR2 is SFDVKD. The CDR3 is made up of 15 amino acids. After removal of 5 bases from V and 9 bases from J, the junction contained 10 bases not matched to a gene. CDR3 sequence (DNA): TGTGCCACCAGTGCGCCCGGGACTAGCAATTTTGAGCAGTTCTTC. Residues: CATSAPGTSNFEQFF.

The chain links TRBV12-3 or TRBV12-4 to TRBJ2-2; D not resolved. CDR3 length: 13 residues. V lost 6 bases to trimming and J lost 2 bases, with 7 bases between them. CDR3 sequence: CASSHLNTGELFF. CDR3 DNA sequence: TGTGCCAGCAGCCACTTAAACACCGGGGAGCTGTTTTTT.

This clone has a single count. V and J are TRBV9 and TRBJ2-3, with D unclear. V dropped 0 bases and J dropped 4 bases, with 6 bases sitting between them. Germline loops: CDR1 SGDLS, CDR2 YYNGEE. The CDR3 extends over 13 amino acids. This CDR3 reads CASSVAGPDTQYF. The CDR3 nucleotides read TGTGCCAGCAGCGTAGCAGGTCCAGATACGCAGTATTTT.

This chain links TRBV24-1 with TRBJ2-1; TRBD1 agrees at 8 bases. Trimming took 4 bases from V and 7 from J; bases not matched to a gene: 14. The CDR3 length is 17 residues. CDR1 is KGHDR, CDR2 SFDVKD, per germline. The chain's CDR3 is CATSDHVGRGLGNEQFF. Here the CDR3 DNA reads TGTGCCACCAGTGACCACGTCGGCAGGGGGCTAGGGAATGAGCAGTTCTTC.

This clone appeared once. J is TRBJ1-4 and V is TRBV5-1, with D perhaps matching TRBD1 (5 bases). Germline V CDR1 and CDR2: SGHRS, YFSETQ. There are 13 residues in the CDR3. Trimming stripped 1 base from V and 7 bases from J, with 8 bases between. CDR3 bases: TGCGCCAGCAGCTTGTCGGGGGGTGAAAAACTGTTTTTT. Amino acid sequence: CASSLSGGEKLFF.

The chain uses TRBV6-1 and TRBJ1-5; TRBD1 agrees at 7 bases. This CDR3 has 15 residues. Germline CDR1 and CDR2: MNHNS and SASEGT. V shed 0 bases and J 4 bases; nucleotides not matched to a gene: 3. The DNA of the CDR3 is TGTGCCAGCAGTGAAGCCGGGACAGCAAATCAGCCCCAGCATTTT. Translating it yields CASSEAGTANQPQHF.

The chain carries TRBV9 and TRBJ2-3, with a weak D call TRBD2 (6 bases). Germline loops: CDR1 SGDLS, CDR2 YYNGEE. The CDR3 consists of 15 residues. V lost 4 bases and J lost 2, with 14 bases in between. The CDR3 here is CASSPLGGYTDTQYF. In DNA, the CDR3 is TGTGCCAGCAGCCCCCTCGGGGGTTACACAGATACGCAGTATTTT.

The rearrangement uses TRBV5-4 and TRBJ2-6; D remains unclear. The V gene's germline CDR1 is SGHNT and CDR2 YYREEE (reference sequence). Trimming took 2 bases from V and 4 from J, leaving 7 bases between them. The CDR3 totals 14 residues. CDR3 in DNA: TGTGCCAGCAGCTTAGAGTCCGGGGCCAACGTCCTGACTTTC. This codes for CASSLESGANVLTF.

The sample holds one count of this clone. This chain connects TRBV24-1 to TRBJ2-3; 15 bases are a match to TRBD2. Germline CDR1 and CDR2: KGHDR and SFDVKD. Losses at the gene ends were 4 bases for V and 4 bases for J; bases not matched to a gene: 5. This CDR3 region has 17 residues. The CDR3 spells CATSERTSGRASDTQYF. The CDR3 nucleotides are TGTGCCACCAGTGAACGGACTAGCGGGAGGGCTTCAGATACGCAGTATTTT.

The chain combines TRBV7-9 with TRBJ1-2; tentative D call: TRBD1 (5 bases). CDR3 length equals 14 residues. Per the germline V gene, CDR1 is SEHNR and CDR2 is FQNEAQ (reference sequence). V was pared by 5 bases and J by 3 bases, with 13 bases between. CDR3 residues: CASSRPSGDYGYTF. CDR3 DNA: TGTGCCAGCAGCCGACCTTCGGGGGACTATGGCTACACCTTC.

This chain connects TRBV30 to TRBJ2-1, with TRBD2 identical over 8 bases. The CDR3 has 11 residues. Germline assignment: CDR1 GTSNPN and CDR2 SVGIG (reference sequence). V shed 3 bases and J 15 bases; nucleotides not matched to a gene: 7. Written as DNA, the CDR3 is TGTGCCTGGAGGGGGACTAGAGTTTCGTTCTTC. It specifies CAWRGTRVSFF.

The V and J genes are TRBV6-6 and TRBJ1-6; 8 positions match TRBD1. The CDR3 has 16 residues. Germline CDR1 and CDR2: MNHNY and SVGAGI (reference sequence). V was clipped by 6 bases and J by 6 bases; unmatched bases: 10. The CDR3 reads CASSLGQGRVNSPLHF. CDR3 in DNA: TGTGCCAGCAGCCTAGGACAGGGCCGAGTTAATTCACCCCTCCACTTT.

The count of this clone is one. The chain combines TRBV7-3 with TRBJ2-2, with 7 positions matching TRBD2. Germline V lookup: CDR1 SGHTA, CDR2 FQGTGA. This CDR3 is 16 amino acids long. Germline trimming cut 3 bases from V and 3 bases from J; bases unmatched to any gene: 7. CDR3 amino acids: CASSFWGTTDTGELFF. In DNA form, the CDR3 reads TGTGCCAGCAGCTTCTGGGGGACTACCGACACCGGGGAGCTGTTTTTT.

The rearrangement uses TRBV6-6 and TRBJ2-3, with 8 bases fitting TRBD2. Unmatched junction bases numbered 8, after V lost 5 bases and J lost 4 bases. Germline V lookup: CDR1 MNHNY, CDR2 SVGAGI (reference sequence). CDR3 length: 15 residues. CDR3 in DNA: TGTGCCAGCAGTCACCCGGGGGGGCCCGCAGATACGCAGTATTTT. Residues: CASSHPGGPADTQYF.

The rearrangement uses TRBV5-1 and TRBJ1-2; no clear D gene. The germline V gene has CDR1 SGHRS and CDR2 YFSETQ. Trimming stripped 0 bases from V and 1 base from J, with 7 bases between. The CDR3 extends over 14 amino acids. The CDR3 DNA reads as TGCGCCAGCAGCTTGGGGGCAGATAACTATGGCTACACCTTC. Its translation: CASSLGADNYGYTF.

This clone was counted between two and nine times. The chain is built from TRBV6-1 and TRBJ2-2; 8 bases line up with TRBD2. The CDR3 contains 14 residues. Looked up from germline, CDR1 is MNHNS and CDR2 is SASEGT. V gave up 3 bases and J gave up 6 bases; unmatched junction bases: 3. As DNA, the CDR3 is TGTGCCAGCAGTGACCTACTAGCGGCCGGGGAGCTGTTTTTT. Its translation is CASSDLLAAGELFF.

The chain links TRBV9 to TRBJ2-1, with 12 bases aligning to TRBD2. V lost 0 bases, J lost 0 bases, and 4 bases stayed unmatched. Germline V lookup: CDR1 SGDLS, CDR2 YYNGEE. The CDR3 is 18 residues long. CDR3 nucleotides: TGTGCCAGCAGCGTAGGGACTAGCGGGGACCTCTCCTACAATGAGCAGTTCTTC. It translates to CASSVGTSGDLSYNEQFF.

The CDR3 region is CARSCKTSGIEESTDTQYF. The CDR3 nucleotides read TGTGCCAGAAGCTGCAAGACTAGCGGGATAGAGGAAAGCACAGATACGCAGTATTTT. The chain recombines TRBV5-3 with TRBJ2-3; 11 bases match TRBD2. TRBV5-3 is recorded as an ORF, its role being uncertain. This CDR3 comprises 19 residues. V lost 3 bases to trimming and J lost 0 bases; unmatched junction nucleotides: 12.

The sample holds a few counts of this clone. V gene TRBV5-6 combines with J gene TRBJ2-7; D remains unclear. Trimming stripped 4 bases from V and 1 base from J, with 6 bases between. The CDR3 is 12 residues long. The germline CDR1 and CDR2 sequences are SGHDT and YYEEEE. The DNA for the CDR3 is TGTGCCAGCAGCGAGGAATCCTACGAGCAGTACTTC. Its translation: CASSEESYEQYF. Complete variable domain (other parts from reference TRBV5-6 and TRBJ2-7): DAGVTQSPTHLIKTRGQQVTLRCSPKSGHDTVSWYQQALGQGPQFIFQYYEEEERQRGNFPDRFSGHQFPNYSSELNVNALLLGDSALYLCASSEESYEQYFGPGTRLTVT.

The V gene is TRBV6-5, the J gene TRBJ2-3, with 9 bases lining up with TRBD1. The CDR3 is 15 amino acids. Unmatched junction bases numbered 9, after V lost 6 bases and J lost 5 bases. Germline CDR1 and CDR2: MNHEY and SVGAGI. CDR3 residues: CASSLAGTGLDTQYF. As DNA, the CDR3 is TGTGCCAGCAGCTTAGCCGGGACAGGGTTAGATACGCAGTATTTT.

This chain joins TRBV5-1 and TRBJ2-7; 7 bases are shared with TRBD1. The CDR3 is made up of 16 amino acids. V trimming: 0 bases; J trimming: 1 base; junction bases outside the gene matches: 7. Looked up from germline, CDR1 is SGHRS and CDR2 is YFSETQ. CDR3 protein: CASSLALGTVSYEQYF. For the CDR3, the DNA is TGCGCCAGCAGCTTGGCCCTCGGGACAGTATCCTACGAGCAGTACTTC. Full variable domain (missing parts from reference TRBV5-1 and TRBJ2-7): KAGVTQTPRYLIKTRGQQVTLSCSPISGHRSVSWYQQTPGQGLQFLFEYFSETQRNKGNFPGRFSGRQFSNSRSEMNVSTLELGDSALYLCASSLALGTVSYEQYFGPGTRLTVT.

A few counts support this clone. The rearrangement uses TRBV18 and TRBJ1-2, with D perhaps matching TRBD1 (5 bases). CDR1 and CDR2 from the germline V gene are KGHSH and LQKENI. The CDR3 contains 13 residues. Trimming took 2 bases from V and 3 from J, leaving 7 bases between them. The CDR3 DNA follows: TGTGCCAGCTCACCATCAGGGTACTATGGCTACACCTTC. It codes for CASSPSGYYGYTF.